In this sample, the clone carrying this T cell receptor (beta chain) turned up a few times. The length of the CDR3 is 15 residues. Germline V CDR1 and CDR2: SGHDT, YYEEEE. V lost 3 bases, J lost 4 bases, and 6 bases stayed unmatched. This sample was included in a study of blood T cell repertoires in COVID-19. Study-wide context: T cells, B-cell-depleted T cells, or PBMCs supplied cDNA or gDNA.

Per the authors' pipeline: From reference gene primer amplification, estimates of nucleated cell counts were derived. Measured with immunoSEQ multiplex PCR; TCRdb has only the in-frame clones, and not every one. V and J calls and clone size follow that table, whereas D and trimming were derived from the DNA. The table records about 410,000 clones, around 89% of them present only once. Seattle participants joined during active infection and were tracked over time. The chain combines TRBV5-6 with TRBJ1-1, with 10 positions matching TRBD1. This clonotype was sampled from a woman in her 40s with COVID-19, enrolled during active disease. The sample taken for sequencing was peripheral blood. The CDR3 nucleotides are TGTGCCAGCAGCTCGACCGACAGGGGGCTCACTGAAGCTTTCTTT. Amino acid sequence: CASSSTDRGLTEAFF.